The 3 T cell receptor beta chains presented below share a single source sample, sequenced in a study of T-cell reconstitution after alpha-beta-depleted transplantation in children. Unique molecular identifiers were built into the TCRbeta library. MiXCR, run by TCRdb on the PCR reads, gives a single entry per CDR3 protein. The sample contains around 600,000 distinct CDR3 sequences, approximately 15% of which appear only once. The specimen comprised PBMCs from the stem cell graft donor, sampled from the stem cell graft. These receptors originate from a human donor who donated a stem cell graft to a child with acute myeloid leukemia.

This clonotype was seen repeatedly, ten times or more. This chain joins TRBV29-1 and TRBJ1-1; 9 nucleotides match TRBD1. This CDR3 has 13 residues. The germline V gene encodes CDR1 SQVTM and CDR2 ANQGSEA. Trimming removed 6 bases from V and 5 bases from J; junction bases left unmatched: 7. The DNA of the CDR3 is TGCAGCGTGTGGGACAGGGAGGGGACTGAAGCTTTCTTT. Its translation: CSVWDREGTEAFF.

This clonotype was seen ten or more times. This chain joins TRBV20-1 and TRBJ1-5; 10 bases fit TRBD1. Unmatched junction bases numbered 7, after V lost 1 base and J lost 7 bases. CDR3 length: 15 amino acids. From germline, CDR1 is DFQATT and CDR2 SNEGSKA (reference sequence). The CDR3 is CSARGLTGGGQPQHF. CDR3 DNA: TGCAGTGCTAGAGGCCTGACAGGGGGCGGACAGCCCCAGCATTTT.

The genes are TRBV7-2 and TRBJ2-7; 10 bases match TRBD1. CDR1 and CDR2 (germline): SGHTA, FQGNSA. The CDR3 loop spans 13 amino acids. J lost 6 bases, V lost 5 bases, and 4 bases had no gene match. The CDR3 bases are TGTGCCAGCAGCCGGGGACAGGGGCTCGAGCAGTACTTC. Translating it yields CASSRGQGLEQYF.